A selection of T cell receptor beta chains follows, all from one sample in a study of blood T cell repertoires in COVID-19. Profiling relied on immunoSEQ multiplex PCR, and the TCRdb table lists in-frame clones only, not all of them. Here the sample spans 200,000 to 300,000 clones, 88% being singletons. The specimen was peripheral blood. The receptors here all came from a man between 60 and 75 years old who had recovered from COVID-19. Each CDR3 is given with its conserved first and last residue. Fields, in order: J gene, D gene, clone size, V gene, CDR3 protein, CDR3 DNA. D genes are given only for firm matches. Clone sizes are given selectively: once, few, many, or a class where the clone is expanded.

>TRBJ1-3|TRBD1|.|TRBV6-2/TRBV6-3
CASSAGQRSFSGNTIYF
TGTGCCAGCAGCGCGGGACAGCGGTCCTTCTCTGGAAACACCATATATTTT
>TRBJ1-6|.|few|TRBV29-1
CSVAEEGSYNSPLHF
TGCAGCGTGGCGGAAGAAGGCAGTTATAATTCACCCCTCCACTTT
>TRBJ1-6|.|.|TRBV27
CASSLWSVTGSPLHF
TGTGCCAGCAGTTTATGGTCAGTGACGGGTTCACCCCTCCACTTT
>TRBJ1-2|TRBD1|.|TRBV2
CASRGDSPYTF
TGTGCCAGCAGGGGGGACAGCCCCTACACCTTC
>TRBJ2-3|TRBD1|.|TRBV5-1
CASSRTGGLSAQYF
TGCGCCAGCAGTAGGACAGGCGGGCTATCCGCGCAGTATTTT
>TRBJ1-2|.|few|TRBV6-6
CASSSLTGLPNYGYTF
TGTGCCAGCAGTTCGCTAACGGGACTACCTAACTATGGCTACACCTTC
>TRBJ1-1|.|few|TRBV18
CASSLLKGPTEAFF
TGTGCCAGCTCACTTTTGAAGGGGCCTACTGAAGCTTTCTTT
>TRBJ1-6|TRBD1|.|TRBV7-8
CASRPTGDNSPLHF
TGTGCCAGCAGACCGACAGGGGATAATTCACCCCTCCACTTT
>TRBJ2-1|.|.|TRBV18
CASSPSIGGASWNEQFF
TGTGCCAGCTCACCAAGTATTGGGGGCGCTTCGTGGAATGAGCAGTTCTTC
>TRBJ1-3|TRBD1|.|TRBV6-6
CASMRDRAGNTIYF
TGTGCCAGCATGAGGGACAGGGCTGGAAACACCATATATTTT
>TRBJ2-7|TRBD2|.|TRBV6-2/TRBV6-3
CASSPHSGGASYEQYF
TGTGCCAGCAGTCCCCATAGCGGGGGGGCCTCCTACGAGCAGTACTTC
>TRBJ2-1|TRBD2|once|TRBV18
CASSGTSGTNEQFF
TGTGCCAGCTCGGGGACTAGCGGGACAAATGAGCAGTTCTTC
>TRBJ1-5|TRBD1|once|TRBV4-1
CASSPTGQGANQPQHF
TGCGCCAGCAGCCCTACGGGACAGGGGGCCAATCAGCCCCAGCATTTT
>TRBJ2-7|TRBD1|.|TRBV18
CASSPRQGVYEQYF
TGTGCCAGCTCACCGCGGCAGGGGGTCTACGAGCAGTACTTC
>TRBJ2-2|.|.|TRBV7-3
CASTKTGGRTGELFF
TGTGCCAGCACCAAGACCGGGGGTCGCACCGGGGAGCTGTTTTTT
>TRBJ1-1|TRBD1|.|TRBV27
CASSPWDRQGTEAFF
TGTGCCAGCAGTCCATGGGACAGGCAGGGCACTGAAGCTTTCTTT
>TRBJ2-1|TRBD2|.|TRBV7-9
CASRRGTSGGRSSYNEQFF
TGTGCCAGCAGACGTGGGACTAGCGGGGGTCGGAGCTCCTACAATGAGCAGTTCTTC
>TRBJ1-1|TRBD1|.|TRBV19
CASSNDRGYTEAFF
TGTGCCAGTAGCAATGACAGGGGGTACACTGAAGCTTTCTTT
>TRBJ2-2|TRBD2|many|TRBV20-1
CSASRGTSGGLPTGELFF
TGCAGTGCTAGTCGAGGGACTAGCGGGGGGCTACCCACCGGGGAGCTGTTTTTT
>TRBJ2-1|TRBD1|.|TRBV19
CASSPRTGGDNEQFF
TGTGCCAGTAGTCCTAGGACAGGGGGTGACAATGAGCAGTTCTTC
>TRBJ1-1|TRBD1|.|TRBV9
CASSLGQARTEAFF
TGTGCCAGCAGCTTGGGACAGGCGAGGACTGAAGCTTTCTTT
>TRBJ2-3|.|.|TRBV5-6
CASSVAGVKDTQYF
TGTGCCAGCAGCGTAGCCGGGGTGAAAGATACGCAGTATTTT
>TRBJ1-6|TRBD1|.|TRBV27
CASGDRNSPLHF
TGTGCCAGCGGGGACAGAAATTCACCCCTCCACTTT
>TRBJ2-4|.|once|TRBV10-2
CASSDFSASVNIQYF
TGCGCCAGCAGTGATTTTTCGGCTAGCGTAAACATTCAGTACTTC
>TRBJ2-2|TRBD2|.|TRBV5-4
CASSSRRGGNTGELFF
TGTGCCAGCAGCTCCCGGCGGGGGGGAAACACCGGGGAGCTGTTTTTT
>TRBJ2-2|TRBD1|.|TRBV7-6
CASSDTGTGNTGELFF
TGTGCCAGCAGCGATACCGGGACAGGGAACACCGGGGAGCTGTTTTTT
>TRBJ1-1|TRBD1|.|TRBV5-4
CASSPGQGNTEAFF
TGTGCCAGCAGCCCCGGACAGGGAAACACTGAAGCTTTCTTT
>TRBJ2-1|.|.|TRBV29-1
CSVDAALTSGPPFNEQFF
TGCAGCGTTGATGCAGCGTTAACTAGTGGGCCTCCTTTCAATGAGCAGTTCTTC
>TRBJ1-2|.|.|TRBV7-2
CASSLKAGPIGYTF
TGTGCCAGCAGCTTAAAAGCAGGCCCGATTGGCTACACCTTC
>TRBJ2-1|TRBD1|.|TRBV19
CASSILPGQRRNEQFF
TGTGCCAGTAGTATATTACCGGGACAGAGGCGCAATGAGCAGTTCTTC
>TRBJ2-4|.|.|TRBV6-1
CASSEQGRGGKNIQYF
TGTGCCAGCAGTGAACAGGGAAGGGGCGGTAAAAACATTCAGTACTTC
>TRBJ1-2|.|.|TRBV6-1
CASSEYGTGGNYGYTF
TGTGCCAGCAGTGAATATGGAACGGGAGGTAACTATGGCTACACCTTC
>TRBJ1-6|.|few|TRBV7-3
CASSPSGGGGSPLHF
TGTGCCAGCAGCCCCAGCGGTGGGGGAGGCTCACCCCTCCACTTT
>TRBJ2-7|TRBD1|.|TRBV6-5
CASRAGQALYEQYF
TGTGCCAGCAGGGCGGGACAGGCGCTTTACGAGCAGTACTTC
>TRBJ2-5|TRBD2|.|TRBV2
CASSELAGTQQTQYF
TGTGCCAGCAGTGAGCTAGCGGGGACCCAACAGACCCAGTACTTC
>TRBJ1-1|TRBD1|.|TRBV5-1
CASSLRTGLPFF
TGCGCCAGCAGCTTGCGGACAGGGCTGCCTTTCTTT
>TRBJ1-3|.|.|TRBV6-2/TRBV6-3
CASSYSIAGARGNTIYF
TGTGCCAGCAGTTACTCGATTGCGGGGGCGCGGGGAAACACCATATATTTT
>TRBJ2-2|.|.|TRBV6-2/TRBV6-3
CASSPYRGLSTGELFF
TGTGCCAGCAGCCCTTACAGGGGACTCTCCACCGGGGAGCTGTTTTTT
>TRBJ2-7|TRBD1|.|TRBV5-4
CASSSPGQATYEQYF
TGTGCCAGCAGCTCACCGGGACAGGCGACCTACGAGCAGTACTTC
>TRBJ1-2|TRBD1|.|TRBV10-2
CASSELGQGTYGYTF
TGCGCCAGCAGTGAACTCGGACAGGGGACTTATGGCTACACCTTC
>TRBJ2-5|.|.|TRBV5-6
CASSSRETQYF
TGTGCCAGCAGCTCGCGAGAGACCCAGTACTTC
>TRBJ2-7|TRBD1|.|TRBV10-3
CAISYVGTGTYEQYF
TGTGCCATCAGTTATGTAGGGACAGGGACCTACGAGCAGTACTTC
>TRBJ2-3|TRBD2|.|TRBV19
CASGAGGIDTQYF
TGTGCCAGTGGAGCGGGGGGGATTGATACGCAGTATTTT
>TRBJ2-6|TRBD2|.|TRBV11-2
CASRMTSGGAGANVLTF
TGTGCCAGCAGAATGACTAGCGGGGGGGCGGGGGCCAACGTCCTGACTTTC
>TRBJ1-3|.|.|TRBV7-9
CASSLVQASGNTIYF
TGTGCCAGCAGCTTAGTCCAGGCCTCTGGAAACACCATATATTTT
>TRBJ2-1|TRBD2|.|TRBV27
CATLLAGGGTRSYNEQFF
TGTGCCACCCTCTTGGCGGGGGGGGGCACCCGCTCCTACAATGAGCAGTTCTTC
>TRBJ2-7|.|few|TRBV3-1/TRBV3-2
CASSQDEGVEQYF
TGTGCCAGCAGCCAAGATGAAGGGGTCGAGCAGTACTTC
>TRBJ1-1|.|.|TRBV12-3/TRBV12-4
CASSQGTEAFF
TGTGCCAGCAGTCAGGGGACTGAAGCTTTCTTT
>TRBJ1-4|TRBD1|.|TRBV7-9
CASSSGTGNEKLFF
TGTGCCAGCAGCTCCGGGACAGGGAATGAAAAACTGTTTTTT